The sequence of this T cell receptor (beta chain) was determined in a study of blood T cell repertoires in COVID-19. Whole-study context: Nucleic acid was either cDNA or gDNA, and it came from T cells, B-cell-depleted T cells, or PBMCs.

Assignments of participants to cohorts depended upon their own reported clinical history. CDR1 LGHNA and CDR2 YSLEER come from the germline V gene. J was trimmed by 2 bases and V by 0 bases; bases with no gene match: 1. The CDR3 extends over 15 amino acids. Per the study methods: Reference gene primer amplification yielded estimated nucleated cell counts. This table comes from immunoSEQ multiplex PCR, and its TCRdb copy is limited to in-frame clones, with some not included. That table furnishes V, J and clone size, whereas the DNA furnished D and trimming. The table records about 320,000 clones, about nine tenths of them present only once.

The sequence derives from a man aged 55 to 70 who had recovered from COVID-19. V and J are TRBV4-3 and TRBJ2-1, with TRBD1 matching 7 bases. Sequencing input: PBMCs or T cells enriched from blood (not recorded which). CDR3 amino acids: CASSQDGTAYNEQFF. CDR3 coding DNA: TGCGCCAGCAGCCAAGATGGGACAGCCTACAATGAGCAGTTCTTC.